The present TCR beta chain was sequenced within a study of cytomegalovirus exposure and HLA in healthy donors. The V end was cut by 0 bases, the J end by 0 bases, with 11 bases between. The CDR3 consists of 16 residues. The germline V gene has CDR1 ENHRY and CDR2 SYGVKD. Primers for the PCR totalled 60 Vbeta and 13 Jbeta. Profiled with immunoSEQ multiplex PCR; TCRdb holds only in-frame clones, not every one. The sample consists of around 130,000 clones, about 8.5% of them appearing once. Comments on this clone: Its antigen is unknown.

Regarding the study as a whole: Excluded were some V segments that proved indistinguishable, including TRBV6-2 and TRBV6-3. Among TCR beta chains, those listed as cytomegalovirus-associated numbered under 200. Researchers reported in a later analysis that a missense DCLRE1C variant was tied to TCR beta V- and J-gene trimming.

J is TRBJ1-1 and V is TRBV10-3; a possible D gene is TRBD1 (5 bases). The receptor was derived from a man between 35 and 55 years old in good health and CMV-seronegative. Source material: PBMCs. CDR3 region: CAISESSPGLNTEAFF. The CDR3 coding sequence is TGTGCCATCAGTGAGTCGAGTCCAGGGCTGAACACTGAAGCTTTCTTT.